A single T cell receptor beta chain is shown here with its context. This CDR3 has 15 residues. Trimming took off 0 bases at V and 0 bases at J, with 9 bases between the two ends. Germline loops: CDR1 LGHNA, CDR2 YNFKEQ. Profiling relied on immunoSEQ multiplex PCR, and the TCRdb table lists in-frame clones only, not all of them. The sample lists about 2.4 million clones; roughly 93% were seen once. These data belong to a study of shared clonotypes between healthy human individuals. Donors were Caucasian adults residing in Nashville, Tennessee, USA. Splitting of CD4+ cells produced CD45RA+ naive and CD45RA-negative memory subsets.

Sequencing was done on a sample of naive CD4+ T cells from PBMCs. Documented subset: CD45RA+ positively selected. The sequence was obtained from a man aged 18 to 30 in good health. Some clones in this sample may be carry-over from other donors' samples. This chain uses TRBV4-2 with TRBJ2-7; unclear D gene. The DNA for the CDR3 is TGTGCCAGCAGCCAAGATAGACTGGGCTCCTACGAGCAGTACTTC. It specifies CASSQDRLGSYEQYF.